This T cell receptor beta chain was captured by sequencing in a study of somatic mutations in cytotoxic T cells in rheumatoid arthritis. Overall study results and limits: Among fewer than 80 patients, 7 or 8 showed a largest CD8+ clone that surpassed 20% of CD8+ cells. Rheumatoid arthritis patients and age-matched healthy controls showed no significant difference in CD8+ T-cell clonality.

Points on this clone: The target antigen is unknown.

V was shortened by 6 bases and J by 6 bases, with 24 bases between the two germline ends. Germline loops: CDR1 MNHEY, CDR2 SMNVEV (reference sequence). This CDR3 has 16 amino acids. Controls that were healthy consisted of blood donors whose median age was approximately 60 years (range about 21-70), with about 54% female. TCRdb's table, derived via immunoSEQ multiplex PCR, lists solely in-frame clones and lacks some. This sample yields around 19,000 clones, of which roughly 70% are seen a single time; roughly 5% belongs to the top ten. The sequence was obtained from a man in his sixties in good health. The sequencing sample was made of CD8+ T cells sorted from blood. V and J are TRBV27 and TRBJ2-7; possible D gene TRBD2, 5 bases. The CDR3 coding sequence is TGTGCCAGCAGACCGACCGGGGAAGGCTTGGTCGGCGAGCAGTACTTC. Amino acid sequence: CASRPTGEGLVGEQYF.